This is a list of T cell receptor beta chains from one sample in a study of T cells after yellow fever vaccination. Each CDR3 protein gets one entry after TCRdb re-called the 5' RACE reads with MiXCR. Here the sample spans 500,000 to 650,000 distinct CDR3 sequences, approximately 15% being singletons. The specimen was PBMCs, collected on the day of the yellow fever booster vaccination. All receptors come from a man in his thirties or forties who received the YFV17D yellow fever vaccine. Both conserved end residues are part of each CDR3. The D gene is left open where the match is weak. The size entry is marked missing in some rows and otherwise reads once, few, many or a size class.

>TRBV30|few|NA|TRBJ2-2
CAWSRGTWELFF
TGTGCCTGGAGCAGGGGAACCTGGGAGCTGTTTTTT
>TRBV7-2|NA|NA|TRBJ1-6
CASSLRRGNSPLHF
TGTGCCAGCAGCTTAAGGAGGGGAAATTCACCCCTCCACTTT
>TRBV4-2|NA|NA|TRBJ2-3
CASSQEGLTPTQGTDTQYF
TGTGCCAGCAGCCAAGAAGGATTGACTCCGACGCAGGGTACAGATACGCAGTATTTT
>TRBV6-2/TRBV6-3|few|TRBD1|TRBJ2-3
CASLKTGLTDTQYF
TGTGCCAGCCTTAAGACAGGGCTCACAGATACGCAGTATTTT
>TRBV6-2/TRBV6-3|few|NA|TRBJ2-3
CASSSGWSTDTQYF
TGTGCCAGCAGTTCCGGATGGAGCACAGATACGCAGTATTTT
>TRBV20-1|NA|NA|TRBJ2-3
CSARALVDTDTQYF
TGCAGTGCTAGAGCGCTGGTAGACACAGATACGCAGTATTTT
>TRBV11-2|NA|TRBD1|TRBJ2-3
CASSPGQLYTDTQYF
TGTGCCAGCAGCCCGGGACAGCTTTACACAGATACGCAGTATTTT
>TRBV5-1|few|NA|TRBJ2-7
CASSPRVGALLEQYF
TGCGCCAGCAGCCCGCGGGTTGGGGCCCTTCTCGAGCAGTACTTC
>TRBV6-2/TRBV6-3|few|NA|TRBJ2-2
CASSYFSGELFF
TGTGCCAGCAGTTACTTCTCCGGGGAGCTGTTTTTT
>TRBV2|NA|NA|TRBJ1-5
CASSEAVANQPQHF
TGTGCCAGCAGTGAAGCAGTCGCGAATCAGCCCCAGCATTTT
>TRBV11-2|many|NA|TRBJ2-2
CASSLQGPGELFF
TGTGCCAGCAGCTTACAGGGGCCCGGGGAGCTGTTTTTT
>TRBV6-2/TRBV6-3|few|TRBD2|TRBJ2-7
CASSLSGTSVSEQYF
TGTGCCAGCAGCCTTTCCGGGACTAGCGTCTCCGAGCAGTACTTC
>TRBV10-1|few|TRBD2|TRBJ2-1
CASSIKVGLAAAFSYNEQFF
TGCGCCAGCAGTATTAAAGTAGGACTAGCGGCCGCGTTCTCCTACAATGAGCAGTTCTTC
>TRBV6-1|NA|NA|TRBJ2-3
CATRRDSTDTQYF
TGTGCCACCCGGCGGGATAGCACAGATACGCAGTATTTT
>TRBV20-1|NA|NA|TRBJ2-3
CSARQDAADTQYF
TGCAGTGCTAGACAGGACGCGGCGGATACGCAGTATTTT
>TRBV7-2|NA|NA|TRBJ2-3
CASSLTSTGTSDTQYF
TGTGCCAGCAGCTTAACGTCGACAGGGACTTCGGATACGCAGTATTTT
>TRBV5-4|few|TRBD1|TRBJ2-5
CASSHGQEETQYF
TGTGCCAGCAGCCACGGACAGGAAGAGACCCAGTACTTC
>TRBV29-1|NA|NA|TRBJ2-2
CSVQGSGELFF
TGCAGCGTTCAGGGATCCGGGGAGCTGTTTTTT
>TRBV6-2/TRBV6-3|NA|TRBD2|TRBJ2-1
CASSYSRRESSYNEQFF
TGTGCCAGCAGTTACTCGAGGCGGGAGAGCTCCTACAATGAGCAGTTCTTC
>TRBV20-1|NA|NA|TRBJ1-1
CSAVDLDLKAEAFF
TGCAGTGCTGTAGATTTGGACCTGAAGGCTGAAGCTTTCTTT
>TRBV6-5|NA|TRBD2|TRBJ2-5
CASSTRTGTTQETQYF
TGTGCCAGCAGTACTCGGACCGGGACTACCCAAGAGACCCAGTACTTC
>TRBV19|NA|TRBD1|TRBJ2-3
CASSETGYGDTQYF
TGTGCCAGTAGCGAGACAGGGTATGGGGATACGCAGTATTTT
>TRBV27|many|TRBD2|TRBJ2-7
CASSLLASGSGYEQYF
TGTGCCAGCAGTTTATTGGCTAGCGGGAGTGGGTACGAGCAGTACTTC
>TRBV5-1|NA|NA|TRBJ2-3
CASSLQARGQDTQYF
TGCGCCAGCAGCTTGCAGGCTAGGGGTCAAGATACGCAGTATTTT
>TRBV2|NA|TRBD1|TRBJ1-1
CARQGASEAFF
TGTGCCAGACAGGGGGCCTCTGAAGCTTTCTTT
>TRBV7-2|NA|TRBD1|TRBJ2-4
CASSLITGVKNIQYF
TGTGCCAGCAGCTTAATTACAGGGGTCAAAAACATTCAGTACTTC
>TRBV20-1|few|NA|TRBJ2-1
CSAVTLYNEQFF
TGCAGTGCTGTGACCCTATACAATGAGCAGTTCTTC
>TRBV27|NA|NA|TRBJ2-2
CASKDEASLNTGELFF
TGTGCCAGCAAAGATGAGGCTTCTTTGAACACCGGGGAGCTGTTTTTT
>TRBV5-6|NA|NA|TRBJ2-1
CASSPSWELYNEQFF
TGTGCCAGCAGCCCTAGCTGGGAGCTTTACAATGAGCAGTTCTTC
>TRBV20-1|few|NA|TRBJ2-5
CSARDETQYF
TGCAGTGCTAGAGACGAGACCCAGTACTTC
>TRBV14|many|NA|TRBJ2-1
CASSQTARGSNEQFF
TGTGCCAGCAGCCAAACGGCCAGGGGATCCAATGAGCAGTTCTTC
>TRBV6-2/TRBV6-3|NA|TRBD1|TRBJ1-2
CATSGQGYGYTF
TGTGCCACCTCGGGACAGGGTTATGGCTACACCTTC
>TRBV7-8|NA|TRBD1|TRBJ1-5
CASSPLIRQGVQPQHF
TGTGCCAGCAGCCCACTGATACGACAGGGTGTTCAGCCCCAGCATTTT
>TRBV12-3/TRBV12-4|NA|TRBD2|TRBJ2-1
CATGWGGSEQFF
TGTGCCACCGGCTGGGGGGGAAGTGAGCAGTTCTTC
>TRBV15|few|TRBD2|TRBJ2-1
CATSRGGLAGINEQFF
TGTGCCACCAGCAGAGGTGGACTAGCGGGAATCAATGAGCAGTTCTTC
>TRBV7-6|few|NA|TRBJ2-1
CASSLAPGSRNEQFF
TGTGCCAGCAGCTTAGCCCCGGGTTCCCGGAATGAGCAGTTCTTC
>TRBV18|few|NA|TRBJ2-1
CASSPRVGTENEQFF
TGTGCCAGCTCACCACGAGTCGGGACCGAGAATGAGCAGTTCTTC
>TRBV9|NA|TRBD2|TRBJ2-7
CASSVTGLATHEQYF
TGTGCCAGCAGCGTAACAGGACTAGCGACCCACGAGCAGTACTTC
>TRBV18|NA|NA|TRBJ2-1
CASSPRVGGGNEQFF
TGTGCCAGCTCACCACGTGTGGGAGGCGGGAATGAGCAGTTCTTC
>TRBV10-3|NA|NA|TRBJ1-1
CAISKLQENTEAFF
TGTGCCATCAGTAAACTACAGGAGAACACTGAAGCTTTCTTT
>TRBV29-1|once|TRBD2|TRBJ2-3
CSVEEAGTSGRPDTQYF
TGCAGCGTTGAAGAAGCCGGGACTAGCGGGAGGCCAGATACGCAGTATTTT
>TRBV20-1|NA|TRBD1|TRBJ2-7
CSAGTGISYEQYF
TGCAGTGCTGGGACAGGGATCTCCTACGAGCAGTACTTC
>TRBV12-3/TRBV12-4|NA|NA|TRBJ2-7
CASSDLLNPYEQYF
TGTGCCAGCAGTGATCTCCTCAACCCCTACGAGCAGTACTTC
>TRBV5-1|NA|NA|TRBJ2-3
CASSLILAGDTQYF
TGCGCCAGCAGCTTGATTCTAGCCGGGGATACGCAGTATTTT
>TRBV11-2|few|NA|TRBJ2-2
CASSLEGAGTGELFF
TGTGCCAGCAGCTTAGAAGGCGCGGGGACCGGGGAGCTGTTTTTT
>TRBV20-1|few|TRBD2|TRBJ2-3
CSALGTSGYTDTQYF
TGCAGTGCCCTAGGGACTAGCGGGTACACAGATACGCAGTATTTT
>TRBV6-2/TRBV6-3|NA|NA|TRBJ1-4
CASRTVVLGEKLFF
TGTGCCAGCAGAACAGTGGTACTTGGAGAAAAACTGTTTTTT
>TRBV30|NA|NA|TRBJ2-1
CACQGHSSYNEQFF
TGTGCCTGTCAGGGACACAGCTCCTACAATGAGCAGTTCTTC